This T cell receptor (beta chain) is from a study of cytomegalovirus exposure and HLA in healthy donors. At the level of the study: Prior work identified 117 million unique TCR beta sequences in approximately 180 million T cells.

Germline values: CDR1 SGHDN, CDR2 FVKESK. V lost 0 bases, J lost 6 bases, and 6 bases lay in between. This CDR3 contains 13 residues. Concerning this clone itself: No antigen is known for it.

Study-level results: Within the data, a cluster of highly shared sequence variants was likely a sequencing artifact. Earlier findings revealed that most TCR beta V segments proved productive either about 87% or about 30% of the time. A few chains tied to CMV proved CMV antigen-specific in vitro.

In the PCR, 60 Vbeta and 13 Jbeta primers were used. The method was immunoSEQ multiplex PCR; TCRdb's version includes in-frame clones alone and lacks a portion of them. The top ten hold 3.3% of the sample, which has under 100,000 clones, roughly 80% seen once. The receptor was isolated from a man aged 45-65 years in good health and CMV-seronegative. This chain uses TRBV14 with TRBJ1-5; D unresolved. The sample taken for sequencing was PBMCs. The CDR3 nucleotides read TGTGCCAGCAGCCAAGACCCGGGTCAGCCCCAGCATTTT. It yields the protein CASSQDPGQPQHF.